The entry below gives a single T cell receptor beta chain sequence along with its context. What it binds is unknown. Measured with immunoSEQ multiplex PCR; TCRdb has only the in-frame clones, and not every one. Among around 100,000 clones listed, 92% were seen once. CDR3 length: 13 residues. The V and J ends lost 7 bases and 2 bases, in that order; junction bases with no gene match: 2. Germline CDR1 reads SGHDT; CDR2 reads YYEEEE. This entry comes from a study of T cell responses to AZD1222 COVID-19 vaccine. Whole-study results and caveats: A mostly white British donor set with more females was recruited, and clonal diversity was possibly underestimated. The study found Spike-specific TCR breadth and depth rose after two AZD1222 doses. Spike-wide coverage was observed for vaccine-associated CD4 TCRs, with dominant responses at 160-218 and 743-854. Baseline testing showed seropositivity in only six or seven AZD1222 recipients.

The chain links TRBV5-6 to TRBJ1-5; 8 bases map to TRBD1. The sample here was peripheral blood, taken on day 0 of AZD1222 vaccination. This sequence was found in an adult in good health. CDR3 loop: CASGQGGNQPQHF. As DNA, the CDR3 is TGTGCCAGCGGACAGGGAGGCAATCAGCCCCAGCATTTT.